This T cell receptor beta chain originates from a study of regulatory T cells in long-lasting Graves disease. The study's findings and limits: Relative to new patients (around 1,000), persistent patients exhibited greater sharing of public clonotypes (around 3,000).

Assembly of TCR beta libraries relied on iRepertoire HTBI primers together with Arm-PCR of CDR3 regions. TCRdb itself ran the multiplex PCR reads through MiXCR, one entry per CDR3 protein. The top ten clones hold approximately 12% of a sample with around 450,000 distinct CDR3 sequences, roughly 17% of them seen once. This clonotype was seen repeatedly, ten times or more. Its antigen is not known. V dropped 3 bases and J dropped 10 bases, with 7 bases sitting between them. CDR3 length equals 11 residues. Germline V lookup: CDR1 LGHDT, CDR2 YNNKEL (reference sequence). As to time point: newly diagnosed GD, antithyroid drugs for less than 3 months. Construction of the TCR library relied on RNA isolated from PBMCs. Another study also made use of these data, one on T cells in Graves' hyperthyroidism and ophthalmopathy. That report adds: Researchers found most expanded thyroid clonotypes above 0.001 in blood as well.

The source of this sequence is a man between 35 and 55 years old with Graves disease. The sequenced sample was peripheral blood mononuclear cells (PBMCs), obtained at new diagnosis, from a patient treated with antithyroid drugs. The chain has TRBV3-1 and TRBJ2-1; D gene uncertain. The CDR3 DNA is TGTGCCAGCAGCCAGGAACTAGAGCAGTTCTTC. It yields the protein CASSQELEQFF.